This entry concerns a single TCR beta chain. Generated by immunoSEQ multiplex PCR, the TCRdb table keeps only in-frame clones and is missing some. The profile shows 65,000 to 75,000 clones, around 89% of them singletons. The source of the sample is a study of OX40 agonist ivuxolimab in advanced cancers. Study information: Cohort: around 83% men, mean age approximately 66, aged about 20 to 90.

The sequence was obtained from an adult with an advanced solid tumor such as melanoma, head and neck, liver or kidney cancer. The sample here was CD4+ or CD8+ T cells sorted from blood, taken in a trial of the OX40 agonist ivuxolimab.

In DNA form, the CDR3 reads TGTGCCAGCAGCCAAGGCTTTCCTCGAGGGACCCAGTACTTC. Encoded protein: CASSQGFPRGTQYF. The chain has TRBV5-8 and TRBJ2-5; D not resolved. V lost 4 bases and J lost 7, with 17 bases in between. The V gene's germline CDR1 is SGHTS and CDR2 YDEGEE. This CDR3 contains 14 residues.